The 2 T cell receptor beta chains listed next were all sequenced from one sample in a study of blood T cells in healthy people across ages (dated by TCRdb to 2015 to 2017). The library was made by 5' RACE. Sequencing took place on an Illumina HiSeq 2500. A second PCR of about 6 to 11 cycles was performed with a sample-barcoded 5' primer and a J-beta primer mix. TCRdb redid the processing of the public reads, applying fastp at Q25 and MiXCR, and retained in-frame beta chains. Rows merge per CDR3 protein into single entries with the most common DNA and genes. Across this sample there are about 1 million distinct CDR3 sequences, with approximately 25% seen only once. Around 0.75% of the sample is taken by the ten largest. These data were likewise used in another study, on T cells of mothers and their children.

The sample comprised blood. The source of these receptors is a girl between 2 and 10 years old in good health.

This clonotype occurred a few times. The chain uses TRBV29-1 and TRBJ2-3, with TRBD2 as a possible D gene (5 bases). V lost 7 bases and J lost 2, with 19 bases in between. There are 15 residues in the CDR3. Germline V gives CDR1 SQVTM, CDR2 ANQGSEA. The CDR3 nucleotides are TGCAGCGGCAACGCCGGCGAGCGGTTCACAGATACGCAGTATTTT. It specifies CSGNAGERFTDTQYF.

This clonotype was seen more than once but under ten times. The V and J genes are TRBV20-1 and TRBJ2-4, with D unclear. Trimming took 0 bases from V and 8 from J, leaving 11 bases between them. Germline V gene lookup returns CDR1 DFQATT and CDR2 SNEGSKA (reference sequence). The CDR3 totals 13 residues. The CDR3 here is CSARDLLVDIQYF. In DNA form, the CDR3 reads TGCAGTGCTAGAGATCTCCTAGTAGACATTCAGTACTTC.